What follows is one TCR beta chain and its context. Mismatch with germline at one junction end may stem from a read error. This specimen belongs to a study of blood T cell repertoires in COVID-19. Study information: The origin of the acute and convalescent COVID-19 samples was the United States, Italy and Spain. PBMCs, B-cell-depleted T cells, or T cells were the source of the cDNA or gDNA that made up the material.

CDR1 and CDR2 from the germline V gene are SNHLY and FYNNEI. The length of the CDR3 is 16 residues. Authors' processing steps: Reference gene primer amplification yielded estimated nucleated cell counts. Produced via immunoSEQ multiplex PCR; TCRdb's table is partial and in-frame only. That table gives V, J and clone size, and the DNA gave D and trimming. The data show 100,000 or so clones, with about 90% seen just once and 17% held by the top ten. Sequenced sample: peripheral blood. This clonotype was sampled from a man aged 50-59 years with acute or convalescent COVID-19. V gene TRBV2 combines with J gene TRBJ1-5, with no clear D. CDR3 DNA: TGTGCCAGCAGGGAAGGTGGGCGACGGAGCAATCAGCCCCAGCATTTT. This sequence encodes CASREGGRRSNQPQHF.